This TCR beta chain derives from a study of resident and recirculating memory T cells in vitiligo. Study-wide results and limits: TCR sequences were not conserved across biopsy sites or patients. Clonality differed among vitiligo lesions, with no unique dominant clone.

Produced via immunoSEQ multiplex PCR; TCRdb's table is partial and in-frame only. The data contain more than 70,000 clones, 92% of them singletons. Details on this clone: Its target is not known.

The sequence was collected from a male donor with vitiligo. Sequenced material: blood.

The CDR3: CASSLDRLNTEAFF. CDR3 nucleotides: TGCGCCAGCAGCTTGGACAGACTGAACACTGAAGCTTTCTTT. The V gene is TRBV5-1, the J gene TRBJ1-1; D uncertain. Trimming removed 0 bases at V and 0 bases at J, with 6 bases between. Per germline, CDR1 SGHRS and CDR2 YFSETQ. This CDR3 has 14 residues.